This T cell receptor beta chain was obtained from a study of patients and donors after allogeneic stem cell transplantation. TCRdb passed the RT-PCR reads through MiXCR, listing each CDR3 protein once. The sample consists of 200,000 to 250,000 distinct CDR3 sequences, over 30% of them appearing once. Only a few counts were recorded for this clonotype. This CDR3 contains 11 residues. V shed 3 bases and J 12 bases; nucleotides not matched to a gene: 4. The chain joins TRBV12-3 or TRBV12-4 to TRBJ2-5; 7 bases align to TRBD1. This TCR came from a human donor who was either an allogeneic HSCT recipient or a stem cell or donor lymphocyte infusion donor (not recorded which). It is not recorded whose cells these are; they may come from a transplant donor. Sequencing input: blood, either unsorted or a sorted T cell fraction (not recorded which). CDR3: CASSFGTVEYF. DNA of the CDR3: TGTGCCAGCAGTTTTGGGACAGTGGAGTACTTC.